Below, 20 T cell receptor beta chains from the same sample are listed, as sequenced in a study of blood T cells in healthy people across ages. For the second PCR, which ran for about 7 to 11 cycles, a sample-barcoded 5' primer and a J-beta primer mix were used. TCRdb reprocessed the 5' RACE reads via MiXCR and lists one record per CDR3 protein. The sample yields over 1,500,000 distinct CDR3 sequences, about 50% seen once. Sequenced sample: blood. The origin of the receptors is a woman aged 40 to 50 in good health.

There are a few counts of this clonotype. The CDR3 spells CSANGPRPQETQYF. Here the CDR3 DNA reads TGCAGTGCGAACGGTCCCAGGCCCCAAGAGACCCAGTACTTC. This sequence joins TRBV20-1 and TRBJ2-5, with D unclear. The CDR3 spans 14 residues. V lost 6 bases, J lost 1 base, and 15 bases lay in between. The germline V gene has CDR1 DFQATT and CDR2 SNEGSKA (reference sequence).

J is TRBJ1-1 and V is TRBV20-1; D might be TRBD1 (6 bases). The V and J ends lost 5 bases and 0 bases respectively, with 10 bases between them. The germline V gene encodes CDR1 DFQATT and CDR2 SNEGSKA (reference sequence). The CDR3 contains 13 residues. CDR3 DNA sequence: TGCAGTGCTTTCACAGGGCTGAACACTGAAGCTTTCTTT. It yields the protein CSAFTGLNTEAFF.

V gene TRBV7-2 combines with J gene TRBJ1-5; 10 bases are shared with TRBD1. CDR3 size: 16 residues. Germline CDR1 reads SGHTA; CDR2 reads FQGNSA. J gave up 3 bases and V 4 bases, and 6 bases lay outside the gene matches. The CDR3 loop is CASSYGTGVLNQPQHF. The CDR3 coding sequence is TGTGCCAGCAGCTATGGGACAGGGGTCCTCAATCAGCCCCAGCATTTT. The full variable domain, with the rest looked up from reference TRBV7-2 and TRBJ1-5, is GAGVSQSPSNKVTEKGKDVELRCDPISGHTALYWYRQSLGQGLEFLIYFQGNSAPDKSGLPSDRFSAERTGGSVSTLTIQRTQQEDSAVYLCASSYGTGVLNQPQHFGDGTRLSIL.

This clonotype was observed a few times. The CDR3 reads CASSEIGTDTQYF. The CDR3 bases are TGTGCCAGCAGTGAAATCGGCACAGATACGCAGTATTTT. V is TRBV6-1 and J is TRBJ2-3, with D uncertain. This CDR3 is built from 13 residues. Germline CDR1 reads MNHNS; CDR2 reads SASEGT. Trimming stripped 2 bases from V and 1 base from J, with 4 bases between.

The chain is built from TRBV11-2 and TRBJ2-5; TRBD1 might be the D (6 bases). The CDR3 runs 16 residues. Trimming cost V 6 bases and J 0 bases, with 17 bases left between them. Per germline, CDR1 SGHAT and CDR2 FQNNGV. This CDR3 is CASSQPRDTYQETQYF. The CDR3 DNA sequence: TGTGCCAGCAGTCAACCTCGGGACACGTACCAAGAGACCCAGTACTTC.

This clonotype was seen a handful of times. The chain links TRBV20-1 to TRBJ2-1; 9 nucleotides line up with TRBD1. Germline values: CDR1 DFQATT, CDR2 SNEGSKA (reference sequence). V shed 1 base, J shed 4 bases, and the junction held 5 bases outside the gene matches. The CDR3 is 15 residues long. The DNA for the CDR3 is TGCAGTGCTAGAGGGGGAGGGACAGGGTACAATGAGCAGTTCTTC. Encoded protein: CSARGGGTGYNEQFF.

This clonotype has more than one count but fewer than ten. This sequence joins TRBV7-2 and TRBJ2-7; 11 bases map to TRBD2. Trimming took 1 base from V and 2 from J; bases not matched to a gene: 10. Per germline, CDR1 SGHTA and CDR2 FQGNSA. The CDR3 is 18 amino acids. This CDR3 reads CASSLGLASGGLTYEQYF. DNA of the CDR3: TGTGCCAGCAGCTTAGGACTCGCTAGCGGGGGGTTAACCTACGAGCAGTACTTC.

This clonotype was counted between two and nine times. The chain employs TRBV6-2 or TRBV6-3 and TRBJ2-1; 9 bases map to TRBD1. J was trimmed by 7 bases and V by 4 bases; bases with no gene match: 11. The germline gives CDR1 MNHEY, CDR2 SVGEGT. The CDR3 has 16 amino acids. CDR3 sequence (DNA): TGTGCCAGCAGTTCATCTATAGGGACAGGGAAAAATGAGCAGTTCTTC. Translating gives CASSSSIGTGKNEQFF.

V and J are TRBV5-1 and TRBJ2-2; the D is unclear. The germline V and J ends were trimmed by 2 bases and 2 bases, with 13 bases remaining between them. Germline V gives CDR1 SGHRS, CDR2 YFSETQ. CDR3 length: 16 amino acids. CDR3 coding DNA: TGCGCCAGCAGCTTCGAAATCCCAGTTAACACCGGGGAGCTGTTTTTT. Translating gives CASSFEIPVNTGELFF.

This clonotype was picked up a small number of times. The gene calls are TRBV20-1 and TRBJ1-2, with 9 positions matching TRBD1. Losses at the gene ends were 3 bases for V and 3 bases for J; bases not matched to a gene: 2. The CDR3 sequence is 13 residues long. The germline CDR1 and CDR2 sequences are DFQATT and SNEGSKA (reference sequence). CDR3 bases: TGCAGTGCTAGGGGACAGGGCCACTATGGCTACACCTTC. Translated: CSARGQGHYGYTF.

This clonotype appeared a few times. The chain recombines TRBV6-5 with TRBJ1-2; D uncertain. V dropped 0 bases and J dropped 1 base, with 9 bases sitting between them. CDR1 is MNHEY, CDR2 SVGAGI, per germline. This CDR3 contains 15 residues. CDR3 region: CASSYSTLGNYGYTF. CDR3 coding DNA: TGTGCCAGCAGTTACTCGACGTTGGGTAACTATGGCTACACCTTC.

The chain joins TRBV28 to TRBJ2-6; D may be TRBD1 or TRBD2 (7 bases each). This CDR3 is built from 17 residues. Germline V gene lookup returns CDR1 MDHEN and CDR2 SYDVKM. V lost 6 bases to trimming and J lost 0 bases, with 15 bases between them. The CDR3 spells CASSRAGQSSGANVLTF. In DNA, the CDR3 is TGTGCCAGCAGCCGAGCGGGACAGTCCTCTGGGGCCAACGTCCTGACTTTC.

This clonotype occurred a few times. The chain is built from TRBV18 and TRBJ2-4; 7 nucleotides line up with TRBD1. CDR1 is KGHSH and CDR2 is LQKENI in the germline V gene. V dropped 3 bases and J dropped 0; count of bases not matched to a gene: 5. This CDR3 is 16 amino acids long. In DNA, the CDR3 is TGTGCCAGCTCACCTCAAGACAGGGTAGCCAAAAACATTCAGTACTTC. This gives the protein CASSPQDRVAKNIQYF.

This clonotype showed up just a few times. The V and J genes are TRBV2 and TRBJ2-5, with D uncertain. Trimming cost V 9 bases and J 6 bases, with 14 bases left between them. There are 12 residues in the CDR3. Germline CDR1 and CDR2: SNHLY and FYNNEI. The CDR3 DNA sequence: TGTGCCAGAAGGTCCGTCGTGCAGACCCAGTACTTC. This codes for CARRSVVQTQYF. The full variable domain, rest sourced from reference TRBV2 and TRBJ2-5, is EPEVTQTPSHQVTQMGQEVILRCVPISNHLYFYWYRQILGQKVEFLVSFYNNEISEKSEIFDDQFSVERPDGSNFTLKIRSTKLEDSAMYFCARRSVVQTQYFGPGTRLLVL.

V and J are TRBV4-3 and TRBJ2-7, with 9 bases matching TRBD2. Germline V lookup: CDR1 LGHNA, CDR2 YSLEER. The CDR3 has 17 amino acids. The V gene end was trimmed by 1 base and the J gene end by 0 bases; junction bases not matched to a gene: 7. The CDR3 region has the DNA TGCGCCAGCAGCCAAGGGGTCCAGCGGGGGGCCTCCTACGAGCAGTACTTC. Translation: CASSQGVQRGASYEQYF.

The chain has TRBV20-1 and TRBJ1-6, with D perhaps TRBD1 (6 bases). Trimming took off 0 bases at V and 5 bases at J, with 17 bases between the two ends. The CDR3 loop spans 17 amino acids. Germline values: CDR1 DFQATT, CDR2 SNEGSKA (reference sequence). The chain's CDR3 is CSARDSRPGTNNSPLHF. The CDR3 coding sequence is TGCAGTGCTAGAGATTCCCGACCGGGGACAAATAATTCACCCCTCCACTTT.

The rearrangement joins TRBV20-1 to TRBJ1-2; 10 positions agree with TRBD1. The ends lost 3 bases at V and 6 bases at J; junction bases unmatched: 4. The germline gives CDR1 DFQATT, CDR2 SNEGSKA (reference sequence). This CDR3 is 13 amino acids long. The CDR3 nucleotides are TGCAGTGCTAGGGAAGACAGGGGGCATGGCTACACCTTC. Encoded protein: CSAREDRGHGYTF.

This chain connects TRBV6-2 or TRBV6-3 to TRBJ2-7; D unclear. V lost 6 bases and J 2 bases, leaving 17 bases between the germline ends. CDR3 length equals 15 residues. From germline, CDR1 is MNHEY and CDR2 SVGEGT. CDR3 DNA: TGTGCCAGCAGGATGATTGGTACCCGGACCTACGAGCAGTACTTC. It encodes CASRMIGTRTYEQYF.

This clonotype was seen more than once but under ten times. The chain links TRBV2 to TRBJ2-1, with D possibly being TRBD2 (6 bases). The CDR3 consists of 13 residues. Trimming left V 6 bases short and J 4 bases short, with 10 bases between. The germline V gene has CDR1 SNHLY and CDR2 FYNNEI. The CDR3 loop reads CASREGRYNEQFF. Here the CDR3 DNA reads TGTGCCAGCAGGGAGGGGAGATACAATGAGCAGTTCTTC.

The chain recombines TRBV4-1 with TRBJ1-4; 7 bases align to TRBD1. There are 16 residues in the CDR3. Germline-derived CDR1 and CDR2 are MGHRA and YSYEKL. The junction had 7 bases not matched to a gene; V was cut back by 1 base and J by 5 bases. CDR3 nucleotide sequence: TGCGCCAGCAGCCAAGTAGGGGGACAGATAAATGAAAAACTGTTTTTT. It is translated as CASSQVGGQINEKLFF.